This TCR beta chain is drawn from a study of shared clonotypes between healthy human individuals. Points from the study as a whole: Several donors had around 5% of their naive CD4 clonotypes in common. What rarefaction showed was incomplete sorted-subset sequencing despite large depth. Relative to clonotypes present in all four donors, those not shared had lower generation probabilities.

Some clones are missing from TCRdb's copy, which holds only in-frame ones; the method was immunoSEQ multiplex PCR. The sample lists roughly 2,300,000 clones; less than 95% were seen once. This clone was recorded once. Its specificity is unknown. Specimen: naive CD4+ T cells from PBMCs. The subset was: CD45RA+ positively selected. This TCR derives from a man aged 18 to 29 in good health. Some clones in this sample may be carry-over from other donors' samples.

The CDR3 is CSVDFAGGYEQYF. The DNA of the CDR3 is TGCAGCGTTGATTTCGCGGGAGGCTACGAGCAGTACTTC. This chain uses TRBV29-1 with TRBJ2-7, with 8 bases lining up with TRBD2. The V gene end was trimmed by 3 bases and the J gene end by 3 bases; junction bases not matched to a gene: 4. The germline V gene encodes CDR1 SQVTM and CDR2 ANQGSEA. This CDR3 is 13 amino acids long.